Sequencing of this T cell receptor (beta chain) was carried out in a study of cytomegalovirus exposure and HLA in healthy donors (dated by TCRdb to 2015 to 2018). Regarding the complete study: The 650 to 800 repertoires of the first cohort and the 120 validation repertoires were produced on the same platform, according to a later analysis. High-throughput TCR immunosequencing, statistical association of individual TCRs with disease status, and machine learning were combined to predict cytomegalovirus infection status. In addition to the first cohort of 666 subjects, a separate validation cohort of 120 different subjects was used. The study aimed to test whether signatures of past pathogen exposure could be identified by cataloging public T cell receptors.

Regarding this clone: Which antigen it targets is not known. No base qualities exist here, and no much larger clone lies one base off it.

Broad study findings and their caveats: The authors suggested that the approach could potentially be generalized to other disease states and immunological phenotypes. The study listed 170 or so TCR beta chains as associated with cytomegalovirus. In vitro tests confirmed that three of the cytomegalovirus-associated TCR beta chains recognize cytomegalovirus antigens. While some public TCRs were present in many individuals, most TCR sequences turned up only very rarely across donors. All 120 or so repertoires were used to score co-occurrence in the validation cohort in a later analysis, because that analysis had no HLA typing for the cohort. Subsequent analysis determined that TCRs grouped into clusters in the first cohort also showed a tendency toward co-occurrence across the 120 validation repertoires, and approximately 94% of cluster scores exceeded 0. The classifier was reported to diagnose cytomegalovirus status with high specificity and sensitivity in both the original cohort and the validation cohort.

The CDR3 starts with the cysteine, ends with the phenylalanine, and has 12 residues. Just the 36-base CDR3 DNA is kept, in frame starting at base 1. CDR1 and CDR2, per the germline V gene (reference sequence), are MNHEY and SMNVEV. V is pared back by 1 base and J by 14 bases, with 14 bases lying between the germline termini. The library was built by means of the immunoSEQ multiplex PCR assay. The study's own analysis went as follows. A statistical classification framework was developed to diagnose cytomegalovirus status using the catalog of TCR beta chain sequences. This is the immuneACCESS table as TCRdb keeps it, with only in-frame sequences that have V and J called. A part of the clones is gone; compared with another copy, unresolved V genes explain less than half, and the rest is unexplained. That table is the source of V, J and clone size, and D and trimming were worked out from the DNA. The sample yields 100,000 to 150,000 clones; 85% to 90% were counted once. Approximately 1.5% of the sample rests with the top ten.

Separate from the roughly 660-subject first cohort, the validation cohort of over 90 subjects was the group to which the donors belonged. Recombination joined TRBV27 with TRBJ1-1; the D region possibly corresponds to TRBD1 (5 bases align). The sequenced sample was PBMCs. The source of this sequence is a man aged 25 to 40 in good health and CMV-seronegative. For the CDR3, the sequence is CASSLYRGKWFF. The sequence in DNA is TGTGCCAGCAGTTTATATCGGGGGAAGTGGTTCTTT.